This TCR beta chain was retrieved from a study of identical twins. The table lists this clonotype with a few counts. What it recognizes is unknown. Whole-study results and caveats: Less excess twin sharing appeared in beta out-of-frame sequences. Cord blood beta clonotypes that were abundant carried fewer insertions, and memory repertoires showed no such trend. Invariant MAIT and iNKT cells may have partly biased zero-insertion analyses.

TCRdb analysed the 5' RACE reads with MiXCR anew, one entry per CDR3 protein. The repertoire has 250,000 or so distinct CDR3 sequences, roughly 7% of them found once; the top ten carry more than 3%. A further study also used this sample, focusing on yellow fever vaccine responses in identical twins.

The sequence was collected from a woman aged 18-29 years in good health. Sequenced: memory (CD45RO+) T cells sorted from blood.

The CDR3 reads CASSLAGSYNSPLHF. CDR3 in DNA: TGTGCCAGCAGTTTGGCGGGCTCCTATAATTCACCCCTCCACTTT. The chain uses TRBV27 and TRBJ1-6; D is unresolved. Germline lookup yields CDR1 MNHEY and CDR2 SMNVEV (reference sequence). The V gene lost 3 bases and the J gene lost 0 bases, with 6 bases spanning the gap. The CDR3 covers 15 residues.